One and the same sample provided the 15 T cell receptor beta chains below, sequenced in a study of cytomegalovirus exposure and HLA in healthy donors. The PCR made use of 60 Vbeta and 13 Jbeta primers. Generated by immunoSEQ multiplex PCR, the TCRdb table keeps only in-frame clones and is missing some. Of about 63,000 clones in the sample, approximately 71% were seen once. The sequencing input was PBMCs. The receptors stem from a man aged 50 or older in good health and CMV-seronegative.

This chain connects TRBV19 to TRBJ1-1; 10 bases line up with TRBD1. V shed 8 bases, J shed 5 bases, and the junction held 5 bases outside the gene matches. Germline loops: CDR1 LNHDA, CDR2 SQIVND (reference sequence). This CDR3 region has 13 residues. In DNA, the CDR3 is TGTGCCAGTGAGGGACAGGGGACTACTGAAGCTTTCTTT. Its protein is CASEGQGTTEAFF. Based on the CDR3 plus reference TRBV19 and TRBJ1-1, the full variable domain is DGGITQSPKYLFRKEGQNVTLSCEQNLNHDAMYWYRQDPGQGLRLIYYSQIVNDFQKGDIAEGYSVSREKKESFPLTVTSAQKNPTAFYLCASEGQGTTEAFFGQGTRLTVV.

The rearrangement uses TRBV30 and TRBJ1-5; D uncertain. This CDR3 region has 12 residues. Per germline, CDR1 GTSNPN and CDR2 SVGIG (reference sequence). The germline V and J ends were trimmed by 2 bases and 5 bases, with 7 bases remaining between them. Here the CDR3 reads CAWSPSDQPQHF. The DNA for the CDR3 is TGTGCCTGGAGTCCCTCGGATCAGCCCCAGCATTTT.

The V and J genes are TRBV5-1 and TRBJ2-5; 8 bases are a match to TRBD2. The DNA end lines up better with TRBJ2-7; the J call may be wrong. This CDR3 contains 17 residues. Germline-derived CDR1 and CDR2 are SGHRS and YFSETQ. The CDR3: CASSLGGVVAGSYEQYF. Written as DNA, the CDR3 is TGCGCCAGCAGCTTGGGGGGGGTGGTAGCGGGGTCCTACGAGCAGTACTTC.

Comment on this clone: The junction departs from germline at one end; a sequencing error may be responsible. V gene TRBV6-6 combines with J gene TRBJ1-5; tentative D call: TRBD1 (6 bases). From germline, CDR1 is MNHNY and CDR2 SVGAGI (reference sequence). This CDR3 has 14 residues. CDR3 sequence (DNA): TGTGCCAGCAGTCTCGGGACACGCAAGCAGCCCCAGCATTTT. Translation: CASSLGTRKQPQHF.

There are a few counts of this clone. At one end, the junction sequence differs from germline, possibly due to a read error. This sequence joins TRBV7-9 and TRBJ2-7; 7 nucleotides line up with TRBD1. CDR3 size: 12 residues. Germline CDR1 and CDR2: SEHNR and FQNEAQ (reference sequence). The CDR3 protein is CSSSSTGEEQYF. CDR3 sequence (DNA): TGTTCCAGCAGCTCAACAGGGGAAGAGCAGTACTTC.

The chain recombines TRBV7-2 with TRBJ1-4; possible D gene TRBD1, 5 bases. Germline-derived CDR1 and CDR2 are SGHTA and FQGNSA. The CDR3 runs 16 residues. The V end was cut by 0 bases, the J end by 10 bases, with 18 bases between. This chain's CDR3 is CASSLALGGSIGKLFF. In DNA, the CDR3 is TGTGCCAGCAGCTTAGCCCTGGGGGGATCTATCGGAAAACTGTTTTTT. Combining the CDR3 with reference TRBV7-2 and TRBJ1-4 gives the whole variable domain GAGVSQSPSNKVTEKGKDVELRCDPISGHTALYWYRQSLGQGLEFLIYFQGNSAPDKSGLPSDRFSAERTGGSVSTLTIQRTQQEDSAVYLCASSLALGGSIGKLFFGSGTQLSVL.

The J gene is TRBJ1-1, the V gene TRBV5-6, with D uncertain. Per germline, CDR1 SGHDT and CDR2 YYEEEE. The CDR3 contains 14 residues. Trimming cost V 4 bases and J 5 bases, with 15 bases left between them. The CDR3 sequence: CASSLRWGETEAFF. In nucleotides, the CDR3 is TGTGCCAGCAGCCTAAGGTGGGGAGAGACTGAAGCTTTCTTT.

There are a few counts of this clone. The J gene is TRBJ1-4, the V gene TRBV7-9; TRBD1 is a possible D gene (5 bases). Deletions cut 1 base from V and 7 bases from J, with 10 bases between. Germline V lookup: CDR1 SEHNR, CDR2 FQNEAQ (reference sequence). CDR3 size: 14 residues. The CDR3 loop reads CASSLGREGEKLFF. The CDR3 nucleotides are TGTGCCAGCAGCTTAGGCAGGGAGGGTGAAAAACTGTTTTTT.

This chain links TRBV13 with TRBJ1-2, with 9 bases identical to TRBD1. CDR3 length: 17 amino acids. J gave up 5 bases and V 5 bases, and 15 bases lay outside the gene matches. From germline, CDR1 is PRHDT and CDR2 FYEKMQ (reference sequence). This CDR3 is CASSHPSGTGIRYGYTF. The CDR3, as DNA: TGTGCCAGCAGCCACCCCTCTGGGACAGGGATTCGATATGGCTACACCTTC.

This clone was counted once. J is TRBJ2-1 and V is TRBV27; D is possibly TRBD1 (6 bases). Trimming pared 1 base from V and 6 bases from J, leaving 13 bases between. The germline gives CDR1 MNHEY, CDR2 SMNVEV (reference sequence). The CDR3 spans 15 residues. The CDR3 here is CASSLYQGTGNEQFF. The CDR3 DNA is TGTGCCAGCAGTTTATACCAGGGGACGGGCAATGAGCAGTTCTTC.

The CDR3 sequence is CASSLTGTRGTEAFF. DNA for the CDR3: TGTGCCAGCAGTTTGACCGGGACACGAGGCACTGAAGCTTTCTTT. The chain is built from TRBV6-5 and TRBJ1-1; maybe TRBD1 (6 bases). Germline V gene sequence: CDR1 MNHEY, CDR2 SVGAGI. The CDR3 is made up of 15 amino acids. V shed 4 bases and J shed 4 bases, with 16 bases lying between them.

The rearrangement uses TRBV30 and TRBJ2-1; D gene ambiguous. The CDR3 spans 12 residues. V was cut by 6 bases and J by 0 bases, with 6 bases left in between. Germline V gives CDR1 GTSNPN, CDR2 SVGIG (reference sequence). The CDR3 is CACAGSYNEQFF. The CDR3 coding sequence is TGTGCCTGCGCCGGCTCCTACAATGAGCAGTTCTTC.

The chain carries TRBV7-2 and TRBJ1-2; D call uncertain. Germline CDR1 reads SGHTA; CDR2 reads FQGNSA. CDR3 length: 11 residues. Trimming left V 5 bases short and J 7 bases short, with 8 bases between. The CDR3 DNA follows: TGTGCCAGCAGCCCTCTGCGTGGCTACACCTTC. It specifies CASSPLRGYTF.

A word on this clone: This same CDR3 is encoded by further DNA sequences in the sample. The chain is built from TRBV9 and TRBJ2-5; D call uncertain. CDR3 length: 12 residues. Per the germline V gene, CDR1 is SGDLS and CDR2 is YYNGEE. V shed 0 bases and J shed 5 bases, with 5 bases lying between them. For the CDR3, the DNA is TGTGCCAGCAGCGTAGTAGAGGAGACCCAGTACTTC. It translates to CASSVVEETQYF.

V is TRBV5-1 and J is TRBJ1-1, with 7 bases matching TRBD1. CDR1 SGHRS and CDR2 YFSETQ come from the germline V gene. The ends lost 4 bases at V and 3 bases at J; junction bases unmatched: 6. The length of the CDR3 is 14 residues. The CDR3 coding sequence is TGCGCCAGCAGCACCGACCAGGGGGACACTGAAGCTTTCTTT. This translates into CASSTDQGDTEAFF.